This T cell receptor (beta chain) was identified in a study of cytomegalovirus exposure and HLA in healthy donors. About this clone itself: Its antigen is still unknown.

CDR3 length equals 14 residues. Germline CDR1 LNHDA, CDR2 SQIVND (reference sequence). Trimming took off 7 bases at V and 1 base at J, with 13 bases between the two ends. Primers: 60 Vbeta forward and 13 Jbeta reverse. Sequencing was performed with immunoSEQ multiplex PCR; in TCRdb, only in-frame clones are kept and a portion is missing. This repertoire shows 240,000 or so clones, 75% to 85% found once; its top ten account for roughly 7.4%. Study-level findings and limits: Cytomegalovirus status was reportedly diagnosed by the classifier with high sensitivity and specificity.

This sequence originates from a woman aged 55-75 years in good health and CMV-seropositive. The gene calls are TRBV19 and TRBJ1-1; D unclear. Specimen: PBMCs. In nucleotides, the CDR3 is TGTGCCAGTAATTTACAGAGGGAGAACACTGAAGCTTTCTTT. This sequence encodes CASNLQRENTEAFF.